One sample yielded the 25 T cell receptor beta chains listed below, sequenced in a study of T cell repertoires in cytomegalovirus infection. TCRdb re-derived calls from the reads in MiXCR, one entry per CDR3 protein. Of approximately 140,000 distinct CDR3 sequences in the sample, about 10% were seen once. Sequencing was performed on PBMCs. These receptors originate from a human donor in good health (CMV status not recorded). Some clones in this sample may be carry-over from other donors' samples.

This clonotype was seen ten or more times. The J gene is TRBJ2-3, the V gene TRBV18; perhaps TRBD2 as D (5 bases). The ends were cut back, 3 bases at V and 2 bases at J, with 9 bases in the middle. Germline V gene sequence: CDR1 KGHSH, CDR2 LQKENI. This CDR3 is built from 14 residues. CDR3: CASSPREITDTQYF. The CDR3 bases are TGTGCCAGCTCACCGAGGGAGATCACAGATACGCAGTATTTT.

In its sample, this clonotype was seen many times. This chain links TRBV9 with TRBJ1-2; weak D call: TRBD1 (6 bases). The CDR3 is made up of 14 amino acids. CDR1 SGDLS and CDR2 YYNGEE come from the germline V gene. V dropped 0 bases and J dropped 6 bases, with 12 bases sitting between them. DNA for the CDR3: TGTGCCAGCAGCGTAGGTGCCCAGGGGCATGGCTACACCTTC. It encodes CASSVGAQGHGYTF.

This clonotype was counted many times. The CDR3 is CASSYRTSYEQYF. The CDR3 DNA reads TGTGCCAGCAGTTACAGGACCTCCTACGAGCAGTACTTC. This chain joins TRBV6-6 and TRBJ2-7; D unresolved. The V gene's germline CDR1 is MNHNY and CDR2 SVGAGI (reference sequence). The CDR3 covers 13 residues. The V end lost 2 bases, the J end lost 0 bases, and 5 bases lay between the germline ends.

This clonotype was seen repeatedly, ten times or more. The chain joins TRBV29-1 to TRBJ2-2, with 9 bases that match TRBD1. With V trimmed by 7 bases and J by 7 bases, 4 bases remained unmatched. CDR3 length: 12 residues. Per germline, CDR1 SQVTM and CDR2 ANQGSEA. In DNA form, the CDR3 reads TGCAGCGCGCGGACAGGGGACGGGGAGCTGTTTTTT. This codes for CSARTGDGELFF.

This clonotype was counted a few times. The J gene is TRBJ1-4, the V gene TRBV28; no clear D gene. In germline, CDR1 is MDHEN, CDR2 SYDVKM. V lost 5 bases and J lost 6, with 16 bases in between. CDR3 length: 15 residues. The CDR3 region is CASSPSRVSYEKLFF. The CDR3 bases are TGTGCCAGCAGTCCCTCTCGAGTTAGTTATGAAAAACTGTTTTTT. Full variable domain (outside the CDR3, taken from reference TRBV28 and TRBJ1-4): DVKVTQSSRYLVKRTGEKVFLECVQDMDHENMFWYRQDPGLGLRLIYFSYDVKMKEKGDIPEGYSVSREKKERFSLILESASTNQTSMYLCASSPSRVSYEKLFFGSGTQLSVL.

The V and J genes are TRBV20-1 and TRBJ2-7; no reliable D call. The V end lost 3 bases, the J end lost 4 bases, and 10 bases lay between the germline ends. Per the germline V gene, CDR1 is DFQATT and CDR2 is SNEGSKA (reference sequence). This CDR3 spans 12 amino acids. For the CDR3, the DNA is TGCAGTGCTAGGGGCCAGGTTTACGAGCAGTACTTC. Translated: CSARGQVYEQYF.

As concerns this clonotype: The conserved final phenylalanine or tryptophan is absent from the CDR3, which likely points to a read error. This chain links TRBV20-1 with TRBJ2-3; 8 bases line up with TRBD2. CDR1 DFQATT and CDR2 SNEGSKA come from the germline V gene (reference sequence). The V segment lost 2 bases and the J segment 2 bases; nucleotides outside the gene matches: 6. There are 15 residues in the CDR3. The CDR3 protein is CSARFGGAATDTQYL. The CDR3 bases are TGCAGTGCTAGATTCGGGGGGGCCGCCACAGATACGCAGTATTTG.

The table lists this clonotype with many counts. The V and J genes are TRBV11-1 and TRBJ2-7; D is perhaps TRBD1 or TRBD2 (6 bases each). The CDR3 loop spans 14 amino acids. CDR1 and CDR2 (germline): SGHAT, FQDESV (reference sequence). Trimming left V 5 bases short and J 4 bases short, with 15 bases between. The CDR3: CASSLSGQTYEQYF. CDR3 in DNA: TGTGCCAGCAGCCTTAGCGGACAGACGTACGAGCAGTACTTC. The variable domain in full, completed from reference TRBV11-1 and TRBJ2-7, reads EAEVAQSPRYKITEKSQAVAFWCDPISGHATLYWYRQILGQGPELLVQFQDESVVDDSQLPKDRFSAERLKGVDSTLKIQPAELGDSAMYLCASSLSGQTYEQYFGPGTRLTVT.

The rearrangement links TRBV20-1 to TRBJ2-3; D is ambiguous. V was clipped by 3 bases and J by 3 bases, with 7 bases between them. Germline V lookup: CDR1 DFQATT, CDR2 SNEGSKA (reference sequence). The CDR3 is 12 residues long. CDR3 region: CSARSQTDTQYF. The CDR3 bases are TGCAGTGCTAGGAGCCAAACAGATACGCAGTATTTT.

This clonotype appeared many times. This chain uses TRBV7-6 with TRBJ2-7; a weak D match, TRBD2 (6 bases). CDR1 is SGHVS and CDR2 is FNYEAQ in the germline V gene. With 5 bases removed from V and 3 bases from J, the gap between germline ends came to 8 bases. The CDR3 has 12 amino acids. The CDR3 here is CASSPDYYEQYF. The DNA for the CDR3 is TGTGCCAGCAGCCCGGACTACTACGAGCAGTACTTC.

In its sample, this clonotype was seen a few times. The chain recombines TRBV18 with TRBJ1-1; D ambiguous. CDR1 is KGHSH, CDR2 LQKENI, per germline. The CDR3 spans 16 residues. V was cut by 2 bases and J by 1 base, with 14 bases left in between. DNA for the CDR3: TGTGCCAGCTCACCAATCCCTGCCAATACGAACACTGAAGCTTTCTTT. As protein: CASSPIPANTNTEAFF.

This clonotype was seen more than once but under ten times. The chain has TRBV5-1 and TRBJ2-5, with a weak D call TRBD1 (5 bases). CDR1 is SGHRS and CDR2 is YFSETQ in the germline V gene. Trimming pared 0 bases from V and 3 bases from J, leaving 9 bases between. CDR3 size: 14 residues. CDR3 DNA: TGCGCCAGCAGCTTGGCCCCAGGGAAAGAGACCCAGTACTTC. Protein: CASSLAPGKETQYF.

The chain has TRBV5-1 and TRBJ2-5; 7 nucleotides agree with TRBD2. The CDR3 length is 14 residues. Germline V lookup: CDR1 SGHRS, CDR2 YFSETQ. V lost 2 bases and J lost 3; bases outside the gene matches: 4. CDR3 region: CASSFGGGKETQYF. CDR3 coding DNA: TGCGCCAGCAGCTTTGGCGGGGGAAAAGAGACCCAGTACTTC.

This clonotype showed up many times. The genes are TRBV19 and TRBJ1-5; the D is unclear. Germline-derived CDR1 and CDR2 are LNHDA and SQIVND (reference sequence). The V and J ends lost 6 bases and 11 bases respectively, with 17 bases between them. The CDR3 extends over 13 amino acids. The chain's CDR3 is CASSHKAPAAQHF. The CDR3 region has the DNA TGTGCCAGTAGCCACAAGGCTCCTGCTGCCCAGCATTTT.

Note on this clonotype: With a much larger clone just one base away, this may be a read error. The rearrangement links TRBV29-1 to TRBJ2-3; 9 nucleotides line up with TRBD1. The CDR3 covers 14 residues. Germline CDR1 and CDR2: SQVTM and ANQGSEA. V was clipped by 8 bases and J by 5 bases; unmatched bases: 11. CDR3 residues: CSFTYRGRGDTQYF. CDR3 bases: TGCAGCTTTACGTACAGGGGGCGCGGAGATACGCAGTATTTT.

This clonotype was observed many times. J is TRBJ2-2 and V is TRBV12-3 or TRBV12-4, with no clear D. V lost 1 base and J lost 6, with 9 bases in between. This CDR3 comprises 14 residues. The CDR3: CASSLGGSSGELFF. The DNA of the CDR3 is TGTGCCAGCAGTTTAGGCGGATCGTCCGGGGAGCTGTTTTTT.

This chain uses TRBV6-5 with TRBJ2-1; D is undetermined. With 5 bases removed from V and 0 bases from J, the gap between germline ends came to 8 bases. The CDR3 sequence is 14 residues long. Germline CDR1 MNHEY, CDR2 SVGAGI. The CDR3, as DNA: TGTGCCAGCAGTGGCCGTAGCTCCTACAATGAGCAGTTCTTC. This translates into CASSGRSSYNEQFF.

This clonotype was seen at least ten times. The rearrangement links TRBV20-1 to TRBJ2-5, with 9 nucleotides matching TRBD2. CDR1 DFQATT and CDR2 SNEGSKA come from the germline V gene (reference sequence). V lost 7 bases, J lost 5 bases, and 8 bases stayed unmatched. The CDR3 is 13 amino acids. The DNA for the CDR3 is TGCAGTGGGGTAGCGGGGGCGCGGGAGACCCAGTACTTC. Protein: CSGVAGARETQYF.

Notes on this clonotype: A read error is possible here, since a much larger clone lies one base away. This chain connects TRBV7-6 to TRBJ2-1, with D perhaps matching TRBD2 (5 bases). The CDR3 totals 15 residues. Germline V lookup: CDR1 SGHVS, CDR2 FNYEAQ. Trimming cost V 3 bases and J 9 bases, with 18 bases left between them. The CDR3 DNA is TGTGCCAGCAGCTTTAGCTCTAGGGAGAAGGGTGAGCAGTTCTTC. Amino acids: CASSFSSREKGEQFF.

This clonotype was picked up many times. CDR3 sequence: CASALDGLSSYNEQFF. The DNA of the CDR3 is TGTGCTAGTGCCCTGGACGGTTTGAGCTCCTACAATGAGCAGTTCTTC. V gene TRBV12-5 combines with J gene TRBJ2-1, with D unresolved. CDR1 LGHNT and CDR2 FRNRAP come from the germline V gene. Trimming shortened V by 7 bases and J by 0 bases, and 16 bases separated the two germline ends. This CDR3 spans 16 amino acids. The entire variable domain, with the rest obtained from reference TRBV12-5 and TRBJ2-1, is as follows: DARVTQTPRHKVTEMGQEVTMRCQPILGHNTVFWYRQTMMQGLELLAYFRNRAPLDDSGMPKDRFSAEMPDATLATLKIQPSEPRDSAVYFCASALDGLSSYNEQFFGPGTRLTVL.

This clonotype has ten or more counts. V is TRBV12-3 or TRBV12-4 and J is TRBJ1-6, with D possibly being TRBD1 (6 bases). V lost 6 bases, J lost 5 bases, and 11 bases lay in between. This CDR3 has 14 amino acids. CDR3 DNA sequence: TGTGCCAGCAGATCCCAGGGGAATAATTCACCCCTCCACTTT. It encodes CASRSQGNNSPLHF.

The chain recombines TRBV12-3 or TRBV12-4 with TRBJ2-1, with TRBD2 identical over 8 bases. J was trimmed by 5 bases and V by 6 bases; bases with no gene match: 12. The CDR3 has 16 residues. In DNA form, the CDR3 reads TGTGCCAGCAGGTCACTCGGGAGGGGGGCCCACAATGAGCAGTTCTTC. It encodes CASRSLGRGAHNEQFF.

This clonotype was seen more than once but under ten times. The V and J genes are TRBV19 and TRBJ1-1; D remains ambiguous. CDR1 and CDR2 from the germline V gene are LNHDA and SQIVND (reference sequence). The CDR3 runs 16 residues. V shed 3 bases and J shed 3 bases, with 17 bases lying between them. The CDR3, as DNA: TGTGCCAGTAGTATGGCGGGGTTCCCTGTCGACACTGAAGCTTTCTTT. This translates into CASSMAGFPVDTEAFF.

This clonotype showed up many times. This chain uses TRBV20-1 with TRBJ1-2, with D tentatively TRBD1 (5 bases). From germline, CDR1 is DFQATT and CDR2 SNEGSKA (reference sequence). The CDR3 totals 11 residues. V was pared by 3 bases and J by 8 bases, with 10 bases between. CDR3 sequence reads: CSASSGPGYTF. The CDR3 nucleotides read TGCAGTGCTAGTTCGGGGCCCGGCTACACCTTC.

This chain uses TRBV20-1 with TRBJ2-7, with 9 nucleotides matching TRBD1. Trimming cost V 4 bases and J 2 bases; bases outside gene matches: 0. This CDR3 has 12 amino acids. Germline CDR1 and CDR2: DFQATT and SNEGSKA (reference sequence). DNA of the CDR3: TGCAGTGCTAACAGGGGGCCCTACGAGCAGTACTTC. Translated: CSANRGPYEQYF.